These T cell receptor beta chains were read from a single sample in a study of OX40 agonist ivuxolimab in advanced cancers. Sequencing used immunoSEQ multiplex PCR; TCRdb keeps in-frame clones, though not all of them. The sample shows around 76,000 clones, about 86% of them seen only once. The sequenced sample was CD4+ or CD8+ T cells sorted from blood, obtained in a trial of the OX40 agonist ivuxolimab. All receptors derive from an adult with an advanced solid tumor such as melanoma, head and neck, liver or kidney cancer. CDR3s include the opening cysteine and the closing phenylalanine or tryptophan. A D gene is named only where the DNA matches it firmly. Clone size appears in some rows only: once, few, many, or a class for an expanded clone.

>TRBD2|few|TRBJ2-6|15|TRBV9
TGTGCCAGCAGCGCGCGGACTAGCGGATTGAGCGTCCTGACTTTC
CASSARTSGLSVLTF
>NA|NA|TRBJ2-5|17|TRBV19
TGTGCCAGTAGTATAACTACTTTGACGGGGACGGGGGAGACCCAGTACTTC
CASSITTLTGTGETQYF
>NA|NA|TRBJ2-5|16|TRBV25-1
TGTGCCAGCAGTGAACGGAGGTTTGGGGACCAAGAGACCCAGTACTTC
CASSERRFGDQETQYF
>NA|NA|TRBJ1-1|13|TRBV14
TGTGCCAGCAGCCAAGACCTAGACCTAGAAGCTTTCTTT
CASSQDLDLEAFF
>NA|NA|TRBJ2-3|16|TRBV5-4
TGTGCCAGCAGCTCATGGACACTTAGGGGGACAGATACGCAGTATTTT
CASSSWTLRGTDTQYF
>NA|NA|TRBJ1-1|13|TRBV9
TGTGCCAGCAGCGTCACAGGGAACACTGAAGCTTTCTTT
CASSVTGNTEAFF
>TRBD1|NA|TRBJ2-7|15|TRBV18
TGTGCCAGCTCACCCCCGGGACAGGGGCACTACGAGCAGTACTTC
CASSPPGQGHYEQYF
>NA|NA|TRBJ2-7|15|TRBV12-1
TGTGCCAGCGAGGGGCTAGCGGGGGATTACTACGAGCAGTACTTC
CASEGLAGDYYEQYF
>NA|once|TRBJ1-1|12|TRBV7-2
TGTGCCAGCAGCTCCATTAACACTGAAGCTTTCTTT
CASSSINTEAFF
>NA|NA|TRBJ2-7|11|TRBV6-5
TGTGCCAGCAGTCACCAGGGCGAGCAGTACTTC
CASSHQGEQYF
>NA|NA|TRBJ1-1|14|TRBV2
TGTGCCAGCAGGGGTAGGGTTTCGAACACTGAAGCTTTCTTT
CASRGRVSNTEAFF
>NA|few|TRBJ2-1|11|TRBV10-2
TGCGCCAGCAGACAGGGCTATGAGCAGTTCTTC
CASRQGYEQFF
>TRBD1|NA|TRBJ2-2|15|TRBV7-3
TGTGCCAGCAGCTCGGGACAGGGGGGCACCGGGGAGCTGTTTTTT
CASSSGQGGTGELFF
>NA|NA|TRBJ1-2|13|TRBV9
TGTGCCAGCACAATCTCCATGGGGTATGGCTACACCTTC
CASTISMGYGYTF
>NA|NA|TRBJ2-5|12|TRBV6-5
TGTGCCAGCAGGACGGGGCAAGAGACCCAGTACTTC
CASRTGQETQYF
>TRBD1|NA|TRBJ1-2|13|TRBV10-3
TGTGCCATCAGGCTCGGGACAGCCCTAGGCTACACCTTC
CAIRLGTALGYTF
>NA|NA|TRBJ1-2|12|TRBV28
TGTGCCAGCTTAGGGCTCTTATATGGCTACACCTTC
CASLGLLYGYTF
>TRBD1|NA|TRBJ1-5|19|TRBV7-8
TGTGCCAGCAGCTTAGGAAGACAGGGGGACCTCTCTAGCAATCAGCCCCAGCATTTT
CASSLGRQGDLSSNQPQHF
>TRBD2|NA|TRBJ2-5|14|TRBV6-5
TGTGCCAGCACGAGGCGGGGGGCCGGAGAGACCCAGTACTTC
CASTRRGAGETQYF
>TRBD1|NA|TRBJ1-1|16|TRBV6-1
TGTGCCAGCAGTGGGGGGACAGGGTCAGGGGTAGTGGAAGCTTTCTTT
CASSGGTGSGVVEAFF
>TRBD1|NA|TRBJ1-3|14|TRBV7-6
TGTGCCAGCAGCCCAGGGACAGCTGGAAACACCATATATTTT
CASSPGTAGNTIYF
>TRBD1|NA|TRBJ2-1|16|TRBV18
TGTGCCAGCTCACCATCGGGCAGGGGGCAGAGCAATGAGCAGTTCTTC
CASSPSGRGQSNEQFF
>TRBD1|NA|TRBJ1-1|18|TRBV9
TGTGCCAGCAGCGTCCAGGGGGTTTCGGGAAACTTGAACACTGAAGCTTTCTTT
CASSVQGVSGNLNTEAFF
>TRBD2|once|TRBJ2-5|15|TRBV29-1
TGCAGCGTTGAACTAGCGGGGGGGCAGAGGGAGACCCAGTACTTC
CSVELAGGQRETQYF
>NA|NA|TRBJ2-1|17|TRBV7-5
TGTGTCAGAAGCTCTTGGAGGCTAGCCGAACTTGGGTACGAGCAGTTCTTC
CVRSSWRLAELGYEQFF
>TRBD2|NA|TRBJ2-2|17|TRBV9
TGTGCCAGCAGCTCCCCGGGAGGCAGGTACCTCACCGGGGAGCTGTTTTTT
CASSSPGGRYLTGELFF
>NA|NA|TRBJ1-2|13|TRBV28
TGTGCCAGCAGAGACCCACAGGGTTTCGGCTACACCTTC
CASRDPQGFGYTF
>NA|NA|TRBJ2-7|14|TRBV19
TGTGCCAGTCGTCGGGTCCACACCTCCTACGAGCAGTACTTC
CASRRVHTSYEQYF
>TRBD1|NA|TRBJ2-2|14|TRBV10-3
TGTGCCGCCGCCGGGACAGAGAACACCGGGGAGCTGTTTTTT
CAAAGTENTGELFF
>NA|NA|TRBJ1-1|13|TRBV28
TGTGCCAGCAGCCTGACAGTGTCCCTGGACGCTTTCTTT
CASSLTVSLDAFF
>NA|NA|TRBJ1-6|15|TRBV5-1
TGCGCCAGCAGCTTAGGGGGAGGTAACGGTTCACCCCTCCACTTT
CASSLGGGNGSPLHF
>NA|NA|TRBJ1-1|11|TRBV11-2
TGTGCCAGCAGCTCCAGACTTGAAGCTTTCTTT
CASSSRLEAFF
>TRBD1|once|TRBJ1-2|16|TRBV6-5
TGTGCCAGCAGTTACTCAACCGGAGACAGGGGGAATGGCTACACCTTC
CASSYSTGDRGNGYTF
>TRBD1|NA|TRBJ1-2|14|TRBV14
TGTGCCAGCAGCCCCCTGGGACAGAACTATGGCTACACCTTC
CASSPLGQNYGYTF
>NA|NA|TRBJ1-6|13|TRBV28
TGTGCCAGCAGTTTACTCCATAATTCACCCCTCCACTTT
CASSLLHNSPLHF
>NA|once|TRBJ1-2|12|TRBV6-1
TGTGCCAGCATGGAGAGGGACTATGGCTACACCTTC
CASMERDYGYTF
>TRBD2|NA|TRBJ2-2|15|TRBV7-3
TGTGCCAGCAGCCTTCAAGCGGGAGCGACCGGGGAGCTGTTTTTT
CASSLQAGATGELFF
>TRBD1|NA|TRBJ1-5|13|TRBV28
TGTGCCAGCGAACAGGGGTGGAATCAGCCCCAGCATTTT
CASEQGWNQPQHF
>TRBD1|NA|TRBJ2-2|16|TRBV28
TGTGCCAGCAGTTCCTCCGGGACAGGGGACACCGGGGAGCTGTTTTTT
CASSSSGTGDTGELFF
>NA|NA|TRBJ1-2|14|TRBV6-4
TGTGCCAGCAGTGTGGAGGCAGGGAACTATGGCTACACCTTC
CASSVEAGNYGYTF
>NA|once|TRBJ1-5|16|TRBV2
TGTGCCAGCAGTGAAATCGGCGGGATAGGCAATCAGCCCCAGCATTTT
CASSEIGGIGNQPQHF
>NA|once|TRBJ1-2|12|TRBV19
TGTGCCAGTAGGGCAGGGGAGAGAGGCTACACCTTC
CASRAGERGYTF
>NA|NA|TRBJ2-7|13|TRBV18
TGTGCCAGCTCACGAGGGACAAATTACGAGCAGTACTTC
CASSRGTNYEQYF
>TRBD2|NA|TRBJ2-5|15|TRBV27
TGTGCCAGCAGTTTCAGGAGCCCGGGGGGAGAGACCCAGTACTTC
CASSFRSPGGETQYF
>TRBD1|NA|TRBJ1-6|14|TRBV28
TGTGCCAGCAGTTCCGGGACAGGGAGATCACCCCTCCACTTT
CASSSGTGRSPLHF
>NA|NA|TRBJ2-3|14|TRBV19
TGTGCCAGTAGTGTTGGGAGTAGCACAGATACGCAGTATTTT
CASSVGSSTDTQYF
>NA|NA|TRBJ2-2|16|TRBV11-3
TGTGCCAGCAGCTTAGAGCGGCAGGGAAGGACCGGGGAGCTGTTTTTT
CASSLERQGRTGELFF
>TRBD1|NA|TRBJ1-1|14|TRBV9
TGTGCCAGCAGCGTAGCGGACAGGGTTACTGAAGCTTTCTTT
CASSVADRVTEAFF
>NA|NA|TRBJ2-2|13|TRBV2
TGTGCCAGCAGTCCTCGGGCCCCCGGGGAGCTGTTTTTT
CASSPRAPGELFF
>NA|NA|TRBJ2-1|10|TRBV5-5
TGTGCCAGCAGCTTTAATGAGCAGTTCTTC
CASSFNEQFF
>NA|few|TRBJ2-2|14|TRBV4-2
TGTGCCAGCAGCCAAGGCACGGCGGCCGGGGAGCTGTTTTTT
CASSQGTAAGELFF
>NA|NA|TRBJ1-4|11|TRBV6-5
TGTGCCAGCGTCGGGAATGAAAAACTGTTTTTT
CASVGNEKLFF
>TRBD1|NA|TRBJ1-5|17|TRBV27
TGTGCCAGCAGCCCAAGGGACAGGGGGTTGAGCAATCAGCCCCAGCATTTT
CASSPRDRGLSNQPQHF
>TRBD1|NA|TRBJ1-2|14|TRBV2
TGTGCCAGCAGTTCTGACAGGGCGTGGTCTGGCTACACCTTC
CASSSDRAWSGYTF
>TRBD1|NA|TRBJ2-1|15|TRBV5-6
TGTGCCAGCAGCTCCGGACAGGGAGTAGCGGATGAGCAGTTCTTC
CASSSGQGVADEQFF
>NA|NA|TRBJ2-5|11|TRBV6-6
TGTGCCAGCAGGGATAGAGAGACCCAGTACTTC
CASRDRETQYF
>TRBD2|NA|TRBJ2-5|13|TRBV2
TGTGCCAGCAAGCGGGGCCAGCAAGAGACCCAGTACTTC
CASKRGQQETQYF